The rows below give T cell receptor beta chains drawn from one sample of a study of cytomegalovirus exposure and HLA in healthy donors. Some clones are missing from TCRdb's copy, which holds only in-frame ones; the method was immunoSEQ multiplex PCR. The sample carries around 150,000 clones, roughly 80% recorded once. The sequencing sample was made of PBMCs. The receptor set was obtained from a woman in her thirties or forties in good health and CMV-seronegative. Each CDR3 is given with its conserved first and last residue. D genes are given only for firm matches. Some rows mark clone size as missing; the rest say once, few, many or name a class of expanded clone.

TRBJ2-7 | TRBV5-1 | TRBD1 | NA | TGCGCCAGCAGCTTGCAGTGGGGACAGGTCCACGAGCAGTACTTC | CASSLQWGQVHEQYF
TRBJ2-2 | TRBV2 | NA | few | TGTGCCAGCAGTCCCGATGAGGGACAAGACACCGGGGAGCTGTTTTTT | CASSPDEGQDTGELFF
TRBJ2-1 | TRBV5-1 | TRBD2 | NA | TGCGCCAGCAGCGACGGACTAGCGGGGGGCCACGACAATGAGCAGTTCTTC | CASSDGLAGGHDNEQFF
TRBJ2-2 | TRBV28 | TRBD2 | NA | TGTGCCACCTCATTTAGCGGGGGGTTTACCGGGGAGCTGTTTTTT | CATSFSGGFTGELFF
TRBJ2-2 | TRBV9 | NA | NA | TGTGCCAGCAGTTCAGGGGACCCGAACACCGGGGAGCTGTTTTTT | CASSSGDPNTGELFF
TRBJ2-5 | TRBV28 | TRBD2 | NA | TGTGCCAGCAGTTTAACTAGCGGGGGGCAAGAGACCCAGTACTTC | CASSLTSGGQETQYF
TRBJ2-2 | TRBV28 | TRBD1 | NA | TGTGCCAGCTACAGGACAGGGGTGGCCGGGGAGCTGTTTTTT | CASYRTGVAGELFF
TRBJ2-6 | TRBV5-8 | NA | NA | TGTGCCAGCAGCCAGGCCAACGTCCTGACTTTC | CASSQANVLTF
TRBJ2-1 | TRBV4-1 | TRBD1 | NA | TGCGCCAGCAGGTCGCCCGGGACAGGGACGAATGAGCAGTTCTTC | CASRSPGTGTNEQFF
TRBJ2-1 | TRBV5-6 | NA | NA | TGTGCCAGCAGCGCAAACTTGGCAGGGGAGCAGTTCTTC | CASSANLAGEQFF
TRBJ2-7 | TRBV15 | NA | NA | TGTGCCACCAGCAGAGAAGGGTTCGCAGGGAACGAGCAGTACTTC | CATSREGFAGNEQYF
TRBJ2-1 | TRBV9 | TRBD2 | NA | TGTGCCAGCAGTGGGGAGGGGAGCTCCTACAATGAGCAGTTCTTC | CASSGEGSSYNEQFF
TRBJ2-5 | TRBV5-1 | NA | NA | TGCGCCAGCAGCTTGGTACAGAGTCAAGAGACCCAGTACTTC | CASSLVQSQETQYF
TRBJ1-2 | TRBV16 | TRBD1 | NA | TGTGCCAGCAGCCGCAACCCACAGGGGGCGGCCCCTTCTAACTATGGCTACACCTTC | CASSRNPQGAAPSNYGYTF
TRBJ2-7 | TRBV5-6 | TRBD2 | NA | TGTGCCAGCAGCTTACTAAGCGGCGGGGGGTTCTACGAGCAGTACTTC | CASSLLSGGGFYEQYF
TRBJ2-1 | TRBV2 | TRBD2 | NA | TGTGCCAGCAACCTAGCGGGACCTAGTTTAGATGAGCAGTTCTTC | CASNLAGPSLDEQFF
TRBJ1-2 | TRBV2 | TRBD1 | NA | TGTGCCAGCAGCGGACAGGGGGCGTTCTATGGCTACACCTTC | CASSGQGAFYGYTF
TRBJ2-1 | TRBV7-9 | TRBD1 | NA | TGTGCCAGCAGCTTAGGTAACAGGGGCTACAATGAGCAGTTCTTC | CASSLGNRGYNEQFF